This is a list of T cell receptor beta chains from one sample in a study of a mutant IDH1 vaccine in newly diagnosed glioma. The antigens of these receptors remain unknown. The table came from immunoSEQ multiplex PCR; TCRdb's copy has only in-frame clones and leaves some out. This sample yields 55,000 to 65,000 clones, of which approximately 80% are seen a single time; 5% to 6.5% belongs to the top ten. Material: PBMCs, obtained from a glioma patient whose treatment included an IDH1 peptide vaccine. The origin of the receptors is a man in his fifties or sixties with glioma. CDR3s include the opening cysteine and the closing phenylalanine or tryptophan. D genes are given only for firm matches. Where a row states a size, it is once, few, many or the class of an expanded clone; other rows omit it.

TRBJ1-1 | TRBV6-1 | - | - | TGTGCCAGCAGTGAAGCGCGTGGTGAAGCTTTCTTT | CASSEARGEAFF
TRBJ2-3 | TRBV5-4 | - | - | TGTGCCAGCAGCTTTTCCAAGGGCCGAGGTGATACGCAGTATTTT | CASSFSKGRGDTQYF
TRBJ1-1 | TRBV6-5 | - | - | TGTGCCAGCGAATCCCGGTGGAGGAACACTGAAGCTTTCTTT | CASESRWRNTEAFF
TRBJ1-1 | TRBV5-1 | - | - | TGCGCCAGCAGCTTGGAGGCGAACACTGAAGCTTTCTTT | CASSLEANTEAFF
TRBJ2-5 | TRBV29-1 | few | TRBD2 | TGCAGCGGAGCGGGAGGGCCTGGGCAAGAGACCCAGTACTTC | CSGAGGPGQETQYF
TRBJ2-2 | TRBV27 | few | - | TGTGCCAGCAGTTATCGGTCGACAGTCAACGGGGAGCTGTTTTTT | CASSYRSTVNGELFF
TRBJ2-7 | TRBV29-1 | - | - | TGCAGCGTTGACGTCCCAGGCCCTAGCACCTACGAGCAGTACTTC | CSVDVPGPSTYEQYF
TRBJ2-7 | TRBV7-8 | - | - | TGTGCCAGCAGCTCGGGGACGGAGCAGTACTTC | CASSSGTEQYF
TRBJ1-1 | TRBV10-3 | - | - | TGTGCCATCAGTGACCTGGGACAAGGGAACACTGAAGCTTTCTTT | CAISDLGQGNTEAFF
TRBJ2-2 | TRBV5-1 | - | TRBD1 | TGCGCCAGCAGCCTACGGGACAGGGGAACCGGGGAGCTGTTTTTT | CASSLRDRGTGELFF
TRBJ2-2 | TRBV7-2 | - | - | TGTGCCAGCACCCAGGTGCCCGGGGAGCTGTTTTTT | CASTQVPGELFF
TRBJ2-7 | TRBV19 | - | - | TGTGCCAGTAGTATATGGGGCTACGAGCAGTACTTC | CASSIWGYEQYF
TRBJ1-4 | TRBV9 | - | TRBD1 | TGTGCCAGCAGCGTAGGAAGAGGTGTGGGACAGGGAAAGGAAAAACTGTTTTTT | CASSVGRGVGQGKEKLFF
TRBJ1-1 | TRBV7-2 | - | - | TGTGCCAGCAGCTTAGCGGGATGGGGCACTGAAGCTTTCTTT | CASSLAGWGTEAFF
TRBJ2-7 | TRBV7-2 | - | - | TGTGCCAGCAGCTCCGGGACGGGTGAGCAGTACTTC | CASSSGTGEQYF
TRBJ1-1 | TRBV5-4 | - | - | TGTGCCAGCAGCTTGGAGGTCTTGAACACTGAAGCTTTCTTT | CASSLEVLNTEAFF
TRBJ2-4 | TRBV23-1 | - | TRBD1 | TGCGCCAGCAGTCTACAGGGGCTTCGGCGTAACACTAGAATGTGGCAGTACTTC | CASSLQGLRRNTRMWQYF
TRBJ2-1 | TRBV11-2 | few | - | TGTGCCAGCAGCCCCCAGGAAGGTGGAAATGAGCAGTTCTTC | CASSPQEGGNEQFF
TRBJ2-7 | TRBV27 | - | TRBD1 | TGTGCCAGCAGACCGTCAGGGGGCGGATACGAGCAGTACTTC | CASRPSGGGYEQYF
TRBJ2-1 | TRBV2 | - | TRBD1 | TGTGCCAGCAGTGCGGGACAGGGTTCCTACAATGAGCAGTTCTTC | CASSAGQGSYNEQFF
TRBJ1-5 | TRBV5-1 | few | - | TGCGCCAGTAGGGACGAAGTAGGGCCCCAGCATTTT | CASRDEVGPQHF
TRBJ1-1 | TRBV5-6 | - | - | TGTGCCAGCAGCTTTCAAGGTCAGACTGAAGCTTTCTTT | CASSFQGQTEAFF
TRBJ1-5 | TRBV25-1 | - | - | TGTGCCAGCAGATCCTGGGGACGAGAGTTGCAGCCCCAGCATTTT | CASRSWGRELQPQHF
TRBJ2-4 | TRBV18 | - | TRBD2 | TGTGCCAGCTCACCTACCCGGGAGGGTCAGTACTTC | CASSPTREGQYF
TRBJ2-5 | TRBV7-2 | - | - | TGTGCCAGCAGCTTCACCTCAGCGGTACAAGAGACCCAGTACTTC | CASSFTSAVQETQYF
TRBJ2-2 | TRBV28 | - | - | TGTGCCACCAGAGCAAAGGGTCACACCGGGGAGCTGTTTTTT | CATRAKGHTGELFF
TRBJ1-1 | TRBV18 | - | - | TGTGCCAGCTCACGGGCAGTTAGTGGGGTGAACACTGAAGCTTTCTTT | CASSRAVSGVNTEAFF
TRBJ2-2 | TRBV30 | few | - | TGTGCCTGGACAGGACCCGGGGAGCTGTTTTTT | CAWTGPGELFF
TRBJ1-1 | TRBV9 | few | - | TGTGCCAGCAACCCAGCCCCGTTCATGAACACTGAAGCTTTCTTT | CASNPAPFMNTEAFF
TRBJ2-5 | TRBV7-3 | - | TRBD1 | TGTGCCAGCAGCCCAACAGGGGACGGAGAGACCCAGTACTTC | CASSPTGDGETQYF
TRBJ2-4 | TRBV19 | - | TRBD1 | TGTGCCAGTATCGGGACAGGAGGAGTAGCCAAAAACATTCAGTACTTC | CASIGTGGVAKNIQYF
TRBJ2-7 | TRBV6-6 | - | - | TGTGCCAGCAGAGATCCTCAATGGCGGTCCTCCTACGAGCAGTACTTC | CASRDPQWRSSYEQYF
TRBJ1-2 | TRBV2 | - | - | TGTGCCAGCAGGAGTGGCTATGGCTACACCTTC | CASRSGYGYTF
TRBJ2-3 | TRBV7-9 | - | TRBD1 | TGTGCCAGCAGCTCCTTCTTCTCGACAGGGGGGGGTGATACGCAGTATTTT | CASSSFFSTGGGDTQYF
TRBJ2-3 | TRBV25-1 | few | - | TGTGCCAGCAGGGGACCGGGCTCCCTTTTAGGGGATACGCAGTATTTT | CASRGPGSLLGDTQYF
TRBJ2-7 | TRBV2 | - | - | TGTGCCAGCAGCCCATGGGGAGAGCAGTACTTC | CASSPWGEQYF
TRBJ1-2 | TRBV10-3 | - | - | TGTGCCATCAGTGAAGGTGGGGCCTCTCGTGGGTATGGCTACACCTTC | CAISEGGASRGYGYTF
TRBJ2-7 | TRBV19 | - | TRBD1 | TGTGCCAGTACTCCATCGGGACAGGGGTCCTACGAGCAGTACTTC | CASTPSGQGSYEQYF
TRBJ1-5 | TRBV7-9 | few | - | TGTGCCAGCAGCCCTGCAACGGTTCATCAGCCCCAGCATTTT | CASSPATVHQPQHF
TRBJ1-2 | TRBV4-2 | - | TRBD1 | TGTGCCAGCAGCCAGTTGGGACAGGGAAATGGCTACACCTTC | CASSQLGQGNGYTF
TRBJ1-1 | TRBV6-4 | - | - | TGTGCCATTCCCTCCCGGATTTCTGAAGCTTTCTTT | CAIPSRISEAFF
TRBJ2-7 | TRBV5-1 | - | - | TGCGCCAGCAGCTTGGGTCCCGAGCAGTACTTC | CASSLGPEQYF
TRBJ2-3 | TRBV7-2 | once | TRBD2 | TGTGCCAGCAGCTTAGCTAGCGGGGGGGCGATAGATACGCAGTATTTT | CASSLASGGAIDTQYF
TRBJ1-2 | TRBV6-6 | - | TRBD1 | TGTGCCAGCAGCGCGGGACAGGGGATAGTGGCAAAAGGCTACACCTTC | CASSAGQGIVAKGYTF
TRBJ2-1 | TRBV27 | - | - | TGTGCCAGCAGTACCACCGGGGCCCTCAGTGAGCAGTTCTTC | CASSTTGALSEQFF
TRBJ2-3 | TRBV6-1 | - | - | TGTGCCAGCAGTGAACACAGGTCGACTACGCAGTATTTT | CASSEHRSTTQYF
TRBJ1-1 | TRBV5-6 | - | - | TGTGCCAGCAGCCCCCTTCGAGGGACTGAAGCTTTCTTT | CASSPLRGTEAFF
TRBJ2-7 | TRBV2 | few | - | TGTGCCAGCTCGTTCGTGGGGACGGGCTACGAGCAGTACTTC | CASSFVGTGYEQYF
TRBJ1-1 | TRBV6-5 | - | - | TGTGCCACCGGGAACCTCACCCCAGCTTTCTTT | CATGNLTPAFF
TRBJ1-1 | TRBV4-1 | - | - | TGCGCCAGCAGCCAAGAAGGTTGGGGGACTGAAGCTTTCTTT | CASSQEGWGTEAFF
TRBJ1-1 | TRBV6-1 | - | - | TGTGCCAGCAGCCTAGAGGTGAACACTGAAGCTTTCTTT | CASSLEVNTEAFF
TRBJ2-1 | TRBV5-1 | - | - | TGCGCCAGCAGCTTCCAGCGGAGTGGGAATGAGCAGTTCTTC | CASSFQRSGNEQFF
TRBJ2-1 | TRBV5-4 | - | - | TGTGCCAGCAGGGCCGGGACTTCAGGGGAGGGTGAGCAGTTCTTC | CASRAGTSGEGEQFF
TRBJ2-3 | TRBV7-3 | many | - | TGTGCCAGCAGCCTAGATAGGAATACGCAGTATTTT | CASSLDRNTQYF
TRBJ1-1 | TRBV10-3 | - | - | TGTGCCATCAGTGACTACAACACTGAAGCTTTCTTT | CAISDYNTEAFF
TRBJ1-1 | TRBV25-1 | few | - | TGTGCCAGCAGTACAGGTAAACTAACTGAAGCTTTCTTT | CASSTGKLTEAFF
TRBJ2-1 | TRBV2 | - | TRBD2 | TGTGCCAGAGACTTAACCGGGACTACCTCTAGCTCCTACAATGAGCAGTTCTTC | CARDLTGTTSSSYNEQFF
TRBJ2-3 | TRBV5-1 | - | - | TGCGCCAGCAGCTTGGTGGGTAGCGGAGAACTCACAGATACGCAGTATTTT | CASSLVGSGELTDTQYF
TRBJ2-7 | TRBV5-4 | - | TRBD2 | TGTGCCAGCAGGAAGCGGGAGGCTCCCTACGAGCAGTACTTC | CASRKREAPYEQYF
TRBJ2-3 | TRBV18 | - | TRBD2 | TGTGCCAGCTCACCACCTAGCGGGAGTGTAGATACGCAGTATTTT | CASSPPSGSVDTQYF